This entry describes one TCR beta chain. Germline V gene data show CDR1 as SGHRS and CDR2 as YFSETQ. The V segment lost 3 bases and the J segment 2 bases; nucleotides outside the gene matches: 4. CDR3 length: 15 residues. Sequencing used immunoSEQ multiplex PCR; TCRdb keeps in-frame clones, though not all of them. The sample contains 80,000 to 100,000 clones, about 95% of which appear only once. The data were obtained in a study of blood T cell repertoires in COVID-19. The rearrangement links TRBV5-1 to TRBJ2-5, with TRBD1 identical over 10 bases. The receptor was derived from a human donor with active COVID-19. The donor label of this sample is uncertain. The sample taken for sequencing was peripheral blood. The DNA of the CDR3 is TGCGCCAGCAGCTCGGGACAGGGGCCTCAAGAGACCCAGTACTTC. It codes for CASSSGQGPQETQYF.